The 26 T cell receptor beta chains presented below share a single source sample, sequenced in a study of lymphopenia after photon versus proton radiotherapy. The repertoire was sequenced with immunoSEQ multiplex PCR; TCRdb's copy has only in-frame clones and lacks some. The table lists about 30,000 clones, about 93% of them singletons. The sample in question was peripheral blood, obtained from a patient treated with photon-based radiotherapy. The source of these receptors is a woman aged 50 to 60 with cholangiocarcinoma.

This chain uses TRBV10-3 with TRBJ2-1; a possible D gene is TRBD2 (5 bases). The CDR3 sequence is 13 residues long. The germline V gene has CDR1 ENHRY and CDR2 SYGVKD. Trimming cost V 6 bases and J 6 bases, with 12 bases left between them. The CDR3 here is CAIRYGVGNEQFF. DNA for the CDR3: TGTGCCATCAGGTACGGGGTTGGCAATGAGCAGTTCTTC.

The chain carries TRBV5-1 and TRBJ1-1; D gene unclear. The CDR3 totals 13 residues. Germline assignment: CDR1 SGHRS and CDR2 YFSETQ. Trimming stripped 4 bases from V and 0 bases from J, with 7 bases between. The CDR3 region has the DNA TGCGCCAGCAGCGCCACCATGAACACTGAAGCTTTCTTT. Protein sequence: CASSATMNTEAFF.

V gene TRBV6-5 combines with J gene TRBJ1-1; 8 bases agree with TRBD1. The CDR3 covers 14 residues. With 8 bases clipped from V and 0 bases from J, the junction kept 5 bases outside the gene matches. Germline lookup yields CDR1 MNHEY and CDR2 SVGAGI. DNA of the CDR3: TGTGCCAGCGCAGACAGGGGAATGAACACTGAAGCTTTCTTT. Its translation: CASADRGMNTEAFF.

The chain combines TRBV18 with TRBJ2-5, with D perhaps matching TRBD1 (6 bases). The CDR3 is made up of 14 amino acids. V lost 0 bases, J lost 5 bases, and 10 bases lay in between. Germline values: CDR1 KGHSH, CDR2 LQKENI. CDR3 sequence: CASSPPRGVETQYF. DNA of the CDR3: TGTGCCAGCTCACCACCCAGGGGAGTTGAGACCCAGTACTTC.

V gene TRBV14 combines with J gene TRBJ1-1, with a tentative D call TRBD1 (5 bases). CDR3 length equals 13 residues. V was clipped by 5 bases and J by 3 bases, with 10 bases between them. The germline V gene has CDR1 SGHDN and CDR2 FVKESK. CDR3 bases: TGTGCCAGCAGCGTTCAGGGTTACACTGAAGCTTTCTTT. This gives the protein CASSVQGYTEAFF.

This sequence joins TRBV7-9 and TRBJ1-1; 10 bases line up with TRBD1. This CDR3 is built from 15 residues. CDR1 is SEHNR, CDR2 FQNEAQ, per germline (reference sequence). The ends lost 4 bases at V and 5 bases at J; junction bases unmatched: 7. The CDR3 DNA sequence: TGTGCCAGCAGCTGGGACAGGGGTCGAGGGACTGAAGCTTTCTTT. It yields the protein CASSWDRGRGTEAFF.

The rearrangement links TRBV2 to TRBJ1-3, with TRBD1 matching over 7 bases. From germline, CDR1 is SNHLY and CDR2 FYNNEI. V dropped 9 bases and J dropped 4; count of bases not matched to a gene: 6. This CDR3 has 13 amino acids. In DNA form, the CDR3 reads TGTGCCAGTACAGGGACAGAAGGAAACACCATATATTTT. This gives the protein CASTGTEGNTIYF.

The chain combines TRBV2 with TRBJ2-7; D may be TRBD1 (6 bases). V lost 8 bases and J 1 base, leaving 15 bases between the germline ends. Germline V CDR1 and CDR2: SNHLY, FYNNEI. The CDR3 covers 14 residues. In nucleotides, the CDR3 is TGTGCCAGCCGGGACGGGGACAAATCCTACGAGCAGTACTTC. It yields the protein CASRDGDKSYEQYF.

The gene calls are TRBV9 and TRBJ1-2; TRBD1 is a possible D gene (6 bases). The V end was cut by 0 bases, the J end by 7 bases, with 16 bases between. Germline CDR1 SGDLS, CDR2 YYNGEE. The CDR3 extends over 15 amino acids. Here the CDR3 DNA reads TGTGCCAGCAGCGTAGAAGGGGGGTTTGGTCGTGGCTACACCTTC. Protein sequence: CASSVEGGFGRGYTF.

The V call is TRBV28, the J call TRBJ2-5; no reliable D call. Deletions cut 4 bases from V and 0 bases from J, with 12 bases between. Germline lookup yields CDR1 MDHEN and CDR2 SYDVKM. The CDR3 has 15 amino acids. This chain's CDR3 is CASSSPSSYQETQYF. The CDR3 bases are TGTGCCAGCAGTTCCCCCTCGTCATACCAAGAGACCCAGTACTTC.

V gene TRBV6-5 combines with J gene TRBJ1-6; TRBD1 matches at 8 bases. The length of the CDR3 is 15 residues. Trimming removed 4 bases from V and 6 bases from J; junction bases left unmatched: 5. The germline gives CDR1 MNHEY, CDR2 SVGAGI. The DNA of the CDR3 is TGTGCCAGCAGTTCCCGGACAGGGCCTAATTCACCCCTCCACTTT. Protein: CASSSRTGPNSPLHF.

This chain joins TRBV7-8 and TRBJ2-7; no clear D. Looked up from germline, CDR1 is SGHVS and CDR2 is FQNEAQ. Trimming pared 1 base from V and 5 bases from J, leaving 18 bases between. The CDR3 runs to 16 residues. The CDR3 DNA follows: TGTGCCAGCAGCTTAGTATTTACAAGGGTGGGCGACGAGCAGTACTTC. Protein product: CASSLVFTRVGDEQYF.

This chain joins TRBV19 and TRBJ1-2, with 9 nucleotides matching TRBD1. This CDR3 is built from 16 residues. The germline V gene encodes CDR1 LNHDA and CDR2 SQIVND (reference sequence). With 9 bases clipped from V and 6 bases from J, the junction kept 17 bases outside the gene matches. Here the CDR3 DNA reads TGTGCCAGCAGACGGACAGGGGTCAAATACCGTCATGGCTACACCTTC. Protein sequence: CASRRTGVKYRHGYTF.

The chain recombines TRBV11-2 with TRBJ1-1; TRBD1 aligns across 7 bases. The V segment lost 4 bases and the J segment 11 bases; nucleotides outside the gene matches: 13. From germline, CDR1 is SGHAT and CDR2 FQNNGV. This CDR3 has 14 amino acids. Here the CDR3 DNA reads TGTGCCAGCAGCTGGGACAGTGGCCCTTTTGGGGCTTTCTTT. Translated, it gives CASSWDSGPFGAFF.

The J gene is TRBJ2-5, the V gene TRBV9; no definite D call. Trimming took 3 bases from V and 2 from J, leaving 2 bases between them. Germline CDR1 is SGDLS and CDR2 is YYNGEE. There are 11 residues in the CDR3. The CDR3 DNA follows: TGTGCCAGCAGCGCACAAGAGACCCAGTACTTC. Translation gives CASSAQETQYF.

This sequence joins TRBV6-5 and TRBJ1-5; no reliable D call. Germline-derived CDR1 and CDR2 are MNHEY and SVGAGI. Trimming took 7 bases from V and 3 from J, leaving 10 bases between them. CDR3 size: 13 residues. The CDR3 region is CASTPGINQPQHF. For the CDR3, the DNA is TGTGCCAGCACCCCCGGGATCAATCAGCCCCAGCATTTT.

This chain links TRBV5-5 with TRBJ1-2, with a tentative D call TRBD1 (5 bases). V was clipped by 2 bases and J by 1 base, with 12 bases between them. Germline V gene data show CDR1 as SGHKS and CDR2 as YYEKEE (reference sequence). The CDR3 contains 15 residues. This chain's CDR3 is CASSFALGGNYGYTF. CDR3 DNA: TGTGCCAGCAGCTTTGCCCTCGGGGGTAACTATGGCTACACCTTC.

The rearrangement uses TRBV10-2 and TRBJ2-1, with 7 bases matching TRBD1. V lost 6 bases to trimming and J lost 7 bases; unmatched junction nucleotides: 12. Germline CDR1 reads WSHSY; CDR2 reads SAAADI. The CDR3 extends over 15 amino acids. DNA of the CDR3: TGCGCCAGCAGGGGGATGAGGGGGCTTAGGAATGAGCAGTTCTTC. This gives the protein CASRGMRGLRNEQFF.

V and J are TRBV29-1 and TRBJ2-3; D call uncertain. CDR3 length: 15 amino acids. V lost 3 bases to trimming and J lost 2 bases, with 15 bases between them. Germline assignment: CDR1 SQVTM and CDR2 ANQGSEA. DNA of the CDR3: TGCAGCGTTGATGGATCCCAAGGATTCACAGATACGCAGTATTTT. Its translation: CSVDGSQGFTDTQYF.

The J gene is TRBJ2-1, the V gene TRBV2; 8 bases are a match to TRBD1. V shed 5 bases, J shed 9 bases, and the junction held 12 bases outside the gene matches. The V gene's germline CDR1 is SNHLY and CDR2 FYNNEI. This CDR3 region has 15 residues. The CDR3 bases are TGTGCCAGCAGTCCACTCGGACAGGGAAGGGTTGAGCAGTTCTTC. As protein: CASSPLGQGRVEQFF.

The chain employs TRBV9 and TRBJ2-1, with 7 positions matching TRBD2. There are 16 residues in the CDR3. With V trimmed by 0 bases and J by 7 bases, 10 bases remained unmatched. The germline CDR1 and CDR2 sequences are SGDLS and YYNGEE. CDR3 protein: CASSVVSSGVMNEQFF. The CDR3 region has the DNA TGTGCCAGCAGCGTAGTTTCCAGCGGGGTAATGAATGAGCAGTTCTTC.

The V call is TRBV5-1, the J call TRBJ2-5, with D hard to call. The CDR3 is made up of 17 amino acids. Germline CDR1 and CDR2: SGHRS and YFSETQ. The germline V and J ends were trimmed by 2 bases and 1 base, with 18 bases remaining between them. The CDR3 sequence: CASSFRRLTSRQETQYF. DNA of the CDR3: TGCGCCAGCAGCTTTCGGCGGCTCACCTCTCGCCAAGAGACCCAGTACTTC.

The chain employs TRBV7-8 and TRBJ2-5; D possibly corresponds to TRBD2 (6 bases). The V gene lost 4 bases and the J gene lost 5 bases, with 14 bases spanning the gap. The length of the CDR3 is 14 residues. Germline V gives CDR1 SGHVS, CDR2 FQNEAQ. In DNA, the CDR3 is TGTGCCAGCAGCTCCGAAATCGGGGGTGAGACCCAGTACTTC. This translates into CASSSEIGGETQYF.

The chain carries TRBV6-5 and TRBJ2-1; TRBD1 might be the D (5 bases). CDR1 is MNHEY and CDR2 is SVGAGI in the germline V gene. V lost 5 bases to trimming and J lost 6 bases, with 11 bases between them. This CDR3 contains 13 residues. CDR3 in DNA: TGTGCCAGCAGTATCGGCAGGGCCAATGAGCAGTTCTTC. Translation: CASSIGRANEQFF.

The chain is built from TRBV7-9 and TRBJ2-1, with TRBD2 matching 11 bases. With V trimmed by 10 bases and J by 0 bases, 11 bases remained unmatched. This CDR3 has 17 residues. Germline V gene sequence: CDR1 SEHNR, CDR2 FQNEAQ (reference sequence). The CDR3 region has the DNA TGTGCCATCGGGGGACTAGCGGACCCTAGCTCCTACAATGAGCAGTTCTTC. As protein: CAIGGLADPSSYNEQFF.

CDR3 residues: CASSEGTGGLYEQYF. Here the CDR3 DNA reads TGTGCCAGCAGTGAAGGGACAGGGGGCTTGTACGAGCAGTACTTC. The chain is built from TRBV2 and TRBJ2-7, with 11 bases lining up with TRBD1. Trimming at V came to 1 base and at J to 4 bases, leaving 3 bases not matched to a gene. The CDR3 runs to 15 residues. Germline CDR1 reads SNHLY; CDR2 reads FYNNEI.